The 26 T cell receptor beta chains reported below all come from one sample, sequenced in a study of OX40 agonist ivuxolimab in advanced cancers. TCRdb's table, derived via immunoSEQ multiplex PCR, lists solely in-frame clones and lacks some. In the table there are nearly 50,000 clones, 81% of which are singletons. This sample comprised CD4+ or CD8+ T cells sorted from blood, obtained in a trial of the OX40 agonist ivuxolimab. Receptors originate from an adult with an advanced solid tumor such as melanoma, head and neck, liver or kidney cancer.

This chain links TRBV30 with TRBJ1-6; D is unresolved. Germline V gene lookup returns CDR1 GTSNPN and CDR2 SVGIG (reference sequence). Trimming took off 3 bases at V and 7 bases at J, with 16 bases between the two ends. The CDR3 has 15 residues. The CDR3 is CAWRPPPGWNSPLHF. The DNA for the CDR3 is TGTGCCTGGAGACCCCCCCCGGGTTGGAATTCACCCCTCCACTTT. Full variable domain (rest looked up from reference TRBV30 and TRBJ1-6): SQTIHQWPATLVQPVGSPLSLECTVEGTSNPNLYWYRQAAGRGLQLLFYSVGIGQISSEVPQNLSASRPQDRQFILSSKKLLLSDSGFYLCAWRPPPGWNSPLHFGNGTRLTVT.

The chain is built from TRBV6-5 and TRBJ1-2, with a possible D match to TRBD1 (5 bases). The V and J ends lost 5 bases and 1 base respectively, with 8 bases between them. CDR1 MNHEY and CDR2 SVGAGI come from the germline V gene. The CDR3 totals 13 residues. CDR3 protein: CASSGHLNYGYTF. CDR3 in DNA: TGTGCCAGCAGTGGACATCTTAACTATGGCTACACCTTC.

The chain carries TRBV10-3 and TRBJ1-1, with 8 bases that match TRBD1. The CDR3 loop spans 14 amino acids. Trimming cost V 7 bases and J 5 bases; bases outside gene matches: 9. Per germline, CDR1 ENHRY and CDR2 SYGVKD. Here the CDR3 DNA reads TGTGCCATCAATCTCGGACAGGGTGGAACTGAAGCTTTCTTT. Translating it yields CAINLGQGGTEAFF.

The chain joins TRBV4-1 to TRBJ1-2; D might be TRBD1 (6 bases). V shed 0 bases and J shed 8 bases, with 13 bases lying between them. Germline V gives CDR1 MGHRA, CDR2 YSYEKL. There are 14 residues in the CDR3. CDR3 protein: CASSQEGTGKGYTF. Written as DNA, the CDR3 is TGCGCCAGCAGCCAAGAGGGAACAGGGAAAGGCTACACCTTC.

The chain uses TRBV4-1 and TRBJ2-2; the D gene is possibly TRBD1 (6 bases). Between the trimmed V and J ends, which lost 3 bases and 1 base, there was a span of 15 bases. The CDR3 has 17 amino acids. CDR1 and CDR2 (germline): MGHRA, YSYEKL. The CDR3 sequence: CASSQRGWDENTGELFF. The CDR3 region has the DNA TGCGCCAGCAGCCAGAGGGGGTGGGACGAGAACACCGGGGAGCTGTTTTTT.

The rearrangement uses TRBV5-5 and TRBJ2-7; D possibly corresponds to TRBD2 (6 bases). The CDR3 has 14 amino acids. V lost 1 base to trimming and J lost 4 bases, with 12 bases between them. Germline CDR1 SGHKS, CDR2 YYEKEE (reference sequence). CDR3 residues: CASSLLGGAYEQYF. CDR3 sequence (DNA): TGTGCCAGCAGCTTGCTCGGCGGGGCTTACGAGCAGTACTTC.

This chain connects TRBV30 to TRBJ2-1; tentative D call: TRBD1 (5 bases). Trimming removed 4 bases at V and 5 bases at J, with 9 bases between. CDR3 length equals 12 residues. Germline CDR1 is GTSNPN and CDR2 is SVGIG (reference sequence). CDR3 sequence (DNA): TGTGCCTGGACAGGGCTCCACAATGAGCAGTTCTTC. Translated, it gives CAWTGLHNEQFF.

The chain has TRBV6-1 and TRBJ2-3; D might be TRBD1 or TRBD2, each matching 5 bases. CDR1 MNHNS and CDR2 SASEGT come from the germline V gene. Trimming shortened V by 8 bases and J by 3 bases, and 15 bases separated the two germline ends. The CDR3 sequence is 14 residues long. The CDR3 DNA is TGTGCCAGCGTCAGGGACGGCACGACAGATACGCAGTATTTT. This encodes CASVRDGTTDTQYF.

The V and J genes are TRBV13 and TRBJ1-5, with D possibly TRBD1 on 5 matching bases. Per the germline V gene, CDR1 is PRHDT and CDR2 is FYEKMQ (reference sequence). This CDR3 is 15 amino acids long. V lost 0 bases and J lost 6, with 12 bases in between. CDR3 amino acids: CASSLGPGEGQPQHF. The CDR3 DNA reads TGTGCCAGCAGCTTAGGCCCGGGGGAAGGTCAGCCCCAGCATTTT.

The genes are TRBV27 and TRBJ2-1; weak D call: TRBD2 (5 bases). Trimming removed 4 bases from V and 13 bases from J, with 20 bases in between. The CDR3 contains 14 residues. Germline V gene lookup returns CDR1 MNHEY and CDR2 SMNVEV (reference sequence). The DNA of the CDR3 is TGTGCCAGCAGTTACCGAGGACGGGAACAGACCCAGTTCTTC. This encodes CASSYRGREQTQFF.

The chain recombines TRBV4-1 with TRBJ2-2; 16 positions agree with TRBD2. Germline assignment: CDR1 MGHRA and CDR2 YSYEKL. V lost 4 bases and J lost 1; bases outside the gene matches: 9. The CDR3 sequence is 20 residues long. Written as DNA, the CDR3 is TGCGCCAGCAGCCCCTGGCCGGGACTAGCGGGAGGGCAGAACACCGGGGAGCTGTTTTTT. Amino acids: CASSPWPGLAGGQNTGELFF.

The rearrangement links TRBV14 to TRBJ2-7; D unclear. Between the trimmed V and J ends, which lost 2 bases and 3 bases, there was a span of 14 bases. The germline CDR1 and CDR2 sequences are SGHDN and FVKESK. This CDR3 is built from 15 residues. CDR3 in amino acids: CASSQKIDRVYEQYF. The CDR3 region has the DNA TGTGCCAGCAGCCAAAAAATAGACCGGGTCTACGAGCAGTACTTC.

The chain couples TRBV5-4 to TRBJ1-2, with D possibly TRBD1 on 6 matching bases. From germline, CDR1 is SGHNT and CDR2 YYREEE (reference sequence). Trimming left V 1 base short and J 4 bases short, with 17 bases between. The CDR3 has 16 amino acids. CDR3 sequence: CASSLSTGPTGYGYTF. DNA for the CDR3: TGTGCCAGCAGCTTGTCAACAGGACCGACAGGCTATGGCTACACCTTC.

The V call is TRBV2, the J call TRBJ2-1; no definite D call. Between the trimmed V and J ends, which lost 9 bases and 5 bases, there was a span of 14 bases. CDR1 SNHLY and CDR2 FYNNEI come from the germline V gene. The CDR3 is 13 amino acids. CDR3 bases: TGTGCCAGTTCAGTGACGTTTGACAATGAGCAGTTCTTC. Translation gives CASSVTFDNEQFF.

Sample share makes this clone medium-sized (0.01 to 0.1%). The chain employs TRBV5-6 and TRBJ2-3; 15 nucleotides line up with TRBD2. The germline CDR1 and CDR2 sequences are SGHDT and YYEEEE. The CDR3 runs to 16 residues. V shed 4 bases, J shed 5 bases, and the junction held 5 bases outside the gene matches. The CDR3 bases are TGTGCCAGCAGCCCGGGACTAGCGGGAGGTGGAGATACGCAGTATTTT. Protein product: CASSPGLAGGGDTQYF.

The rearrangement joins TRBV30 to TRBJ1-3, with 9 positions matching TRBD1. This CDR3 is built from 16 residues. V gave up 1 base and J gave up 2 bases; unmatched junction bases: 6. The germline gives CDR1 GTSNPN, CDR2 SVGIG (reference sequence). The CDR3 DNA follows: TGTGCCTGGAGTGAGGGACAGGGATGGCCTGGAAACACCATATATTTT. Translating gives CAWSEGQGWPGNTIYF. Based on the CDR3 plus reference TRBV30 and TRBJ1-3, the full variable domain is SQTIHQWPATLVQPVGSPLSLECTVEGTSNPNLYWYRQAAGRGLQLLFYSVGIGQISSEVPQNLSASRPQDRQFILSSKKLLLSDSGFYLCAWSEGQGWPGNTIYFGEGSWLTVV.

J is TRBJ2-7 and V is TRBV29-1; D is uncertain. This CDR3 region has 11 residues. Looked up from germline, CDR1 is SQVTM and CDR2 is ANQGSEA. V was cut by 8 bases and J by 4 bases, with 12 bases left in between. The CDR3 DNA sequence: TGCAGCTTCCTGGAGTCGTACGAGCAGTACTTC. Its translation: CSFLESYEQYF.

The chain combines TRBV11-2 with TRBJ2-7; the D is unclear. The ends were cut back, 1 base at V and 3 bases at J, with 13 bases in the middle. Germline V CDR1 and CDR2: SGHAT, FQNNGV. There are 15 residues in the CDR3. The CDR3: CASSLGVGIYYEQYF. DNA of the CDR3: TGTGCCAGCAGCTTAGGGGTTGGAATATACTACGAGCAGTACTTC.

Many counts were recorded for this clone. The chain has TRBV5-8 and TRBJ2-7, with D hard to call. There are 12 residues in the CDR3. Trimming shortened V by 0 bases and J by 10 bases, and 11 bases separated the two germline ends. Germline CDR1 and CDR2: SGHTS and YDEGEE. The CDR3 DNA sequence: TGTGCCAGCAGCTTGGGTGGCAGCCTACAGTACTTC. Residues: CASSLGGSLQYF.

The V gene is TRBV7-2, the J gene TRBJ2-3; 7 nucleotides line up with TRBD1. The CDR3 extends over 16 amino acids. V trimming: 5 bases; J trimming: 1 base; junction bases outside the gene matches: 9. Per germline, CDR1 SGHTA and CDR2 FQGNSA. The CDR3 DNA sequence: TGTGCCAGCAGCCAAGGGACAGCCTACCGCACAGATACGCAGTATTTT. Translated, it gives CASSQGTAYRTDTQYF.

The chain joins TRBV5-4 to TRBJ2-7; D possibly matches TRBD1 or TRBD2 (5 bases each). The V end was cut by 5 bases, the J end by 0 bases, with 12 bases between. The CDR3 extends over 14 amino acids. CDR1 SGHNT and CDR2 YYREEE come from the germline V gene (reference sequence). The CDR3 DNA sequence: TGTGCCAGCAGTCCCGAGGGGAGCTCCTACGAGCAGTACTTC. Amino acids: CASSPEGSSYEQYF.

The chain employs TRBV9 and TRBJ1-2, with 8 nucleotides matching TRBD1. Germline V gene sequence: CDR1 SGDLS, CDR2 YYNGEE. The CDR3 length is 16 residues. Unmatched junction bases numbered 10, after V lost 1 base and J lost 5 bases. The DNA for the CDR3 is TGTGCCAGCAGCGTAACCCCTGACAGGGGCGGGTATGGCTACACCTTC. Its translation is CASSVTPDRGGYGYTF.

The rearrangement joins TRBV19 to TRBJ1-1; D is ambiguous. CDR1 LNHDA and CDR2 SQIVND come from the germline V gene (reference sequence). V was cut by 4 bases and J by 0 bases, with 9 bases left in between. The CDR3 consists of 14 residues. CDR3 residues: CASSSQSLNTEAFF. CDR3 in DNA: TGTGCCAGTAGTAGTCAGAGTCTGAACACTGAAGCTTTCTTT. Supplemented by reference TRBV19 and TRBJ1-1, the full variable domain reads DGGITQSPKYLFRKEGQNVTLSCEQNLNHDAMYWYRQDPGQGLRLIYYSQIVNDFQKGDIAEGYSVSREKKESFPLTVTSAQKNPTAFYLCASSSQSLNTEAFFGQGTRLTVV.

This sequence joins TRBV11-2 and TRBJ2-1, with D tentatively TRBD1 (5 bases). The CDR3 is made up of 15 amino acids. Between the trimmed V and J ends, which lost 0 bases and 4 bases, there was a span of 10 bases. CDR1 is SGHAT, CDR2 FQNNGV, per germline. CDR3: CASSLDVREYNEQFF. The CDR3 coding sequence is TGTGCCAGCAGCTTAGATGTCAGGGAATACAATGAGCAGTTCTTC.

This clone was observed a handful of times. The chain joins TRBV6-1 to TRBJ1-2; 10 nucleotides match TRBD1. The V gene end was trimmed by 7 bases and the J gene end by 3 bases; junction bases not matched to a gene: 5. The CDR3 has 14 amino acids. Germline CDR1 and CDR2: MNHNS and SASEGT. The CDR3 protein is CASILDRGDYGYTF. CDR3 coding DNA: TGTGCCAGCATTCTGGACAGGGGGGACTATGGCTACACCTTC.

This clone was counted between two and nine times. V is TRBV6-1 and J is TRBJ1-6; D gene ambiguous. Germline V gene sequence: CDR1 MNHNS, CDR2 SASEGT. Trimming stripped 2 bases from V and 7 bases from J, with 12 bases between. CDR3 size: 15 residues. The CDR3 here is CASSEPPGFNSPLHF. The CDR3 DNA reads TGTGCCAGCAGTGAACCCCCGGGTTTCAATTCACCCCTCCACTTT.